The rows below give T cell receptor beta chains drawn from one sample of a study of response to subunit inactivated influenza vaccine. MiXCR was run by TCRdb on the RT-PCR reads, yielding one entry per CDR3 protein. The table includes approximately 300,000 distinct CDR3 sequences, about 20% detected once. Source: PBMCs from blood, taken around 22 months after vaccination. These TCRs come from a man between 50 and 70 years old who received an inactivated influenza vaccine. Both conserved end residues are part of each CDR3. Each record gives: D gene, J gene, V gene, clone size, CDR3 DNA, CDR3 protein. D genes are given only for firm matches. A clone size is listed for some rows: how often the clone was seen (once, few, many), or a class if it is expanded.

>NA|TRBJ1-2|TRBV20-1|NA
TGCAGTGCTTGGGAACAGGGACCTAACTATGGCTACACCTTC
CSAWEQGPNYGYTF
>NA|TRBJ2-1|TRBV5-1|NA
TGCGCCAGCAGCCTACCGACTCCCAATGAGCAGTTCTTC
CASSLPTPNEQFF
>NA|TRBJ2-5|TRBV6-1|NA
TGTGCCAGCAGTAAGGATATACAGAGGGTAGCCGAGACCCAGTACTTC
CASSKDIQRVAETQYF
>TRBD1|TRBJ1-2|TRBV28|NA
TGTGCCAGCAGCCGAGGGACAGGGGGTTTATATGGCTACACCTTC
CASSRGTGGLYGYTF
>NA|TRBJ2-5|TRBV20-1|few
TGCAGTGCTAGCAGCCCAGGAGGCAGTCAAGAGACCCAGTACTTC
CSASSPGGSQETQYF
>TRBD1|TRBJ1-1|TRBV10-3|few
TGTGCCATCACCGACAGGGAGGGTACCACTGAAGCTTTCTTT
CAITDREGTTEAFF
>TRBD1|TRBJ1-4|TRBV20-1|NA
TGCAGTGCTTTCCAGGGGGGCGCCCCTGAAAAACTGTTTTTT
CSAFQGGAPEKLFF
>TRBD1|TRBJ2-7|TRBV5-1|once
TGCGCCAGCAGCGTACAGGGGATCACTACCTACGAGCAGTACTTC
CASSVQGITTYEQYF
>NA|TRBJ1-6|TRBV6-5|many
TGTGCCAGCAGTTACTTGCAGGGAGGTTCACCCCTCCACTTT
CASSYLQGGSPLHF
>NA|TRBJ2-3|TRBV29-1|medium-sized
TGCAGCGTTGAACTAGTCGCAGATACGCAGTATTTT
CSVELVADTQYF
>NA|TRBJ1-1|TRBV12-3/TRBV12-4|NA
TGTGCCAGCAGTTCTGGGACACCGAACACTGAAGCTTTCTTT
CASSSGTPNTEAFF
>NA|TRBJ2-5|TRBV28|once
TGTGCCAGCGGGGAGGACTCGCAAGAGACCCAGTACTTC
CASGEDSQETQYF
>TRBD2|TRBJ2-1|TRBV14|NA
TGTGCCAGCAGCCCTAGCGGGGGGAACTACAATGAGCAGTTCTTC
CASSPSGGNYNEQFF
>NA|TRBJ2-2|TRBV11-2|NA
TGTGCCAGCAGCTTAGATCTCCAGGGGCCCAACACCGGGGAGCTGTTTTTT
CASSLDLQGPNTGELFF
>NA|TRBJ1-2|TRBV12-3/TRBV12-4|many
TGTGCCAGCAGTTCCGCCGTGGGTTTCAATGGCTACACCTTC
CASSSAVGFNGYTF